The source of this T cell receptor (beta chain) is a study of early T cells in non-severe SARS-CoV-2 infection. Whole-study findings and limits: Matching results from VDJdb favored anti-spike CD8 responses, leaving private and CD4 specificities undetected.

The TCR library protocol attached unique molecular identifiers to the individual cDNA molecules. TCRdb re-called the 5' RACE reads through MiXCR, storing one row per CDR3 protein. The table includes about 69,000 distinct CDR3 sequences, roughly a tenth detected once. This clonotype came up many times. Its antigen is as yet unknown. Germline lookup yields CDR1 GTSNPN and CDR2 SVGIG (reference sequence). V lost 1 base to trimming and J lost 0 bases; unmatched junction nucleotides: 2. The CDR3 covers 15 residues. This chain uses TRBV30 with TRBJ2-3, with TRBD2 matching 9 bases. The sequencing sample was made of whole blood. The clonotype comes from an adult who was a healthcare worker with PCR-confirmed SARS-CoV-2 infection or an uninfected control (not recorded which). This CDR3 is CAWSGLAGSTDTQYF. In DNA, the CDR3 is TGTGCCTGGAGTGGGCTAGCGGGGAGCACAGATACGCAGTATTTT.